Shown below are 32 T cell receptor beta chains from a single sample sequenced in a study of spatial heterogeneity in lung cancer. The time point is: blood at routine non-recurrence follow-up after resection. TCRdb recomputed calls from the 5' RACE reads with MiXCR, one row per CDR3 protein. Among roughly 11,000 distinct CDR3 sequences listed, 10% were seen once. The starting material was PBMCs, obtained at follow-up. The source of these receptors is a female donor with early-stage non-small cell lung cancer.

Notes on this clonotype: A much bigger clone sits one base away, suggesting this may be a read error. The chain carries TRBV7-9 and TRBJ1-2, with no clear D. This CDR3 comprises 12 residues. The germline V and J ends were trimmed by 3 bases and 1 base, with 3 bases remaining between them. Germline assignment: CDR1 SEHNR and CDR2 FQNEAQ (reference sequence). CDR3 region: CASSLDNYGYTF. CDR3 sequence (DNA): TGTGCCAGCAGCTTGGATAACTATGGCTACACCTTC.

This clonotype was detected a few times. The rearrangement uses TRBV28 and TRBJ2-5; D is unresolved. The germline V gene encodes CDR1 MDHEN and CDR2 SYDVKM. V lost 4 bases to trimming and J lost 4 bases, with 10 bases between them. The CDR3 covers 13 residues. The CDR3 DNA reads as TGTGCCAGCAGTTCCCTCGCATCAGAGACCCAGTACTTC. This translates into CASSSLASETQYF.

This clonotype was seen repeatedly, ten times or more. The chain has TRBV25-1 and TRBJ2-7, with D uncertain. Germline loops: CDR1 MGHDK, CDR2 SYGVNS. Trimming took off 3 bases at V and 5 bases at J, with 8 bases between the two ends. The CDR3 is 12 residues long. CDR3 nucleotides: TGTGCCAGCAGTGAGGATGGCAACGAGCAGTACGTC. This gives the protein CASSEDGNEQYV.

By sample share, this clonotype is medium-sized (0.01 to 0.1%). V gene TRBV20-1 combines with J gene TRBJ1-1; 7 bases map to TRBD1. V lost 3 bases to trimming and J lost 0 bases; unmatched junction nucleotides: 4. Germline values: CDR1 DFQATT, CDR2 SNEGSKA (reference sequence). CDR3 size: 14 residues. CDR3 DNA: TGCAGTGCTAGGGTTAGGGGGCTGAACACTGAAGCTTTCTTT. It yields the protein CSARVRGLNTEAFF.

In its sample, this clonotype was seen many times. The gene calls are TRBV28 and TRBJ2-7, with 8 bases that match TRBD1. The CDR3 covers 14 residues. Germline-derived CDR1 and CDR2 are MDHEN and SYDVKM. V gave up 4 bases and J gave up 5 bases; unmatched junction bases: 7. The CDR3 DNA reads TGTGCCAGCAGTTCAGGACAGGGTGCCCACGAGCAGTACGTC. Translation: CASSSGQGAHEQYV.

The V call is TRBV5-8, the J call TRBJ2-7, with D hard to call. Germline V gives CDR1 SGHTS, CDR2 YDEGEE. The CDR3 totals 13 residues. V was pared by 5 bases and J by 2 bases, with 11 bases between. CDR3 in DNA: TGTGCCAGCAGTCTCAGCCGGACCTACGAGCAGTACGTC. This encodes CASSLSRTYEQYV.

V usage is TRBV29-1 and J usage is TRBJ2-1; TRBD2 matches at 8 bases. The trim removed 6 bases at V and 1 base at J, leaving 5 bases unmatched. The CDR3 spans 14 residues. In germline, CDR1 is SQVTM, CDR2 ANQGSEA. The CDR3 sequence is CSVSGGGSYNEQFF. The CDR3 nucleotides read TGCAGCGTGAGCGGGGGAGGATCCTACAATGAGCAGTTCTTC.

This clonotype occurred many times. The CDR3 protein is CASSLAGAKAFF. DNA for the CDR3: TGTGCCAGCAGTTTAGCAGGGGCCAAAGCTTTCTTT. V usage is TRBV12-3 or TRBV12-4 and J usage is TRBJ1-1; maybe TRBD1 (5 bases). This CDR3 comprises 12 residues. The germline V and J ends were trimmed by 0 bases and 9 bases, with 8 bases remaining between them.

This clonotype has a count of ten or more. This rearrangement joins TRBV4-2 to TRBJ2-7; no clear D gene. The CDR3 extends over 15 amino acids. The germline CDR1 and CDR2 sequences are LGHNA and YNFKEQ. V was trimmed by 1 base and J by 5 bases, leaving 15 bases between them. DNA of the CDR3: TGTGCCAGCAGCCAAGTCTTTAGGGCGGACCACGAGCAGTACTTC. As protein: CASSQVFRADHEQYF.

This clonotype was detected only a few times. This chain joins TRBV27 and TRBJ1-6; D is possibly TRBD1 (5 bases). Looked up from germline, CDR1 is MNHEY and CDR2 is SMNVEV (reference sequence). The CDR3 is 15 amino acids. V lost 3 bases and J 11 bases, leaving 17 bases between the germline ends. CDR3 protein: CASSFEADSLAPLHF. In DNA form, the CDR3 reads TGTGCCAGCAGTTTCGAGGCAGACAGCCTCGCACCCCTCCACTTT.

This clonotype was counted at least ten times. The chain carries TRBV25-1 and TRBJ2-4; the D gene is possibly TRBD2 (5 bases). The CDR3 has 16 amino acids. Germline V gene lookup returns CDR1 MGHDK and CDR2 SYGVNS. Between the trimmed V and J ends, which lost 1 base and 4 bases, there was a span of 14 bases. As DNA, the CDR3 is TGTGCCAGCAGTGAATCTGGGGAGACACGGAAAAACATTCAGTACTTC. Translation: CASSESGETRKNIQYF.

There are many counts of this clonotype. The V gene is TRBV7-2, the J gene TRBJ2-2; D may match TRBD1 or TRBD2 (6 bases each). There are 16 residues in the CDR3. V was clipped by 1 base and J by 4 bases, with 13 bases between them. Germline CDR1 and CDR2: SGHTA and FQGNSA. CDR3: CASSLVGGLTTGELFF. The CDR3 DNA is TGTGCCAGCAGCTTAGTGGGGGGCCTTACCACCGGGGAGCTGTTTTTT.

This clonotype came up many times. The chain is built from TRBV24-1 and TRBJ2-1; 14 positions match TRBD2. The germline V gene encodes CDR1 KGHDR and CDR2 SFDVKD. CDR3 size: 15 residues. The J segment lost 8 bases and the V segment lost 10 bases, leaving 9 bases of the junction unmatched. CDR3: CATGRGTSGSDEQFF. The CDR3, as DNA: TGTGCCACTGGTAGGGGGACTAGCGGGAGTGATGAGCAGTTCTTC.

Turning to this clonotype: A clone one base away is much larger, so this may be a read error. The chain links TRBV18 to TRBJ2-5, with D unresolved. Germline V CDR1 and CDR2: KGHSH, LQKENI. The CDR3 is 15 amino acids. CDR3 in amino acids: CVSSHLENPEETQYF. As DNA, the CDR3 is TGTGTCAGCTCACATTTGGAGAATCCGGAAGAGACCCAGTACTTC.

The chain recombines TRBV10-3 with TRBJ1-4; no reliable D call. This CDR3 is built from 15 residues. The V end was cut by 0 bases, the J end by 0 bases, with 5 bases between. Germline V lookup: CDR1 ENHRY, CDR2 SYGVKD. CDR3 DNA sequence: TGTGCCATCAGTGAGTCCCTAACAACTAATGAAAAACTGTTTTTT. It codes for CAISESLTTNEKLFF.

This clonotype has at least ten counts. The chain has TRBV24-1 and TRBJ2-2, with D possibly being TRBD2 (5 bases). The CDR3 spans 15 residues. Trimming stripped 3 bases from V and 5 bases from J, with 12 bases between. Per germline, CDR1 KGHDR and CDR2 SFDVKD. As DNA, the CDR3 is TGTGCCACCAGTGATACCGGAGGAAGAACCGGGGAGCTGTTTTTT. Translating gives CATSDTGGRTGELFF.

This clonotype was observed at least ten times. The chain carries TRBV28 and TRBJ2-7; no firm D call. CDR1 MDHEN and CDR2 SYDVKM come from the germline V gene. Trimming left V 5 bases short and J 4 bases short, with 6 bases between. The length of the CDR3 is 11 residues. This chain's CDR3 is CASSPKYEQYF. The CDR3 nucleotides read TGTGCCAGCAGTCCCAAATACGAGCAGTACTTC.

This clonotype was recorded many times. DNA of the CDR3: TGTGCCACCAGACAGGGCATGAACACTGAAGCTTTCTTT. It yields the protein CATRQGMNTEAFF. The rearrangement joins TRBV24-1 to TRBJ1-1, with D possibly being TRBD1 (6 bases). Germline-derived CDR1 and CDR2 are KGHDR and SFDVKD. CDR3 length: 13 residues. Trimming cost V 7 bases and J 0 bases, with 8 bases left between them.

This clonotype occurred once. The rearrangement links TRBV20-1 to TRBJ2-5; D is uncertain. The germline CDR1 and CDR2 sequences are DFQATT and SNEGSKA (reference sequence). Trimming shortened V by 5 bases and J by 6 bases, and 7 bases separated the two germline ends. This CDR3 has 10 amino acids. The CDR3 DNA reads as TGCAGTGCTCAGAGGCAGACCCAGTACTTC. This gives the protein CSAQRQTQYF.

This clonotype was counted at least ten times. The CDR3 region is CASSLAQGFQPQHF. Here the CDR3 DNA reads TGTGCCAGCAGTTTAGCACAGGGTTTTCAGCCCCAGCATTTT. The chain combines TRBV12-3 or TRBV12-4 with TRBJ1-5; D possibly corresponds to TRBD1 (6 bases). V was pared by 0 bases and J by 6 bases, with 9 bases between. The length of the CDR3 is 14 residues.

This clonotype was recorded at least ten times. V usage is TRBV27 and J usage is TRBJ2-1; D not certain. The germline V gene has CDR1 MNHEY and CDR2 SMNVEV (reference sequence). V shed 5 bases and J shed 8 bases, with 13 bases lying between them. There are 13 residues in the CDR3. In DNA form, the CDR3 reads TGTGCCAGCAGTCCGAGTAATGGCGATGAGCAGTTCTTC. Translating it yields CASSPSNGDEQFF.

This clonotype has a count of ten or more. This sequence joins TRBV30 and TRBJ1-1; no clear D gene. The CDR3 consists of 11 residues. V gave up 0 bases and J gave up 5 bases, with 4 bases separating them. Germline lookup yields CDR1 GTSNPN and CDR2 SVGIG (reference sequence). This chain's CDR3 is CAWSVSTEAFF. The CDR3 nucleotides read TGTGCCTGGAGTGTTAGTACTGAAGCTTTCTTT. Full variable domain (rest looked up from reference TRBV30 and TRBJ1-1): SQTIHQWPATLVQPVGSPLSLECTVEGTSNPNLYWYRQAAGRGLQLLFYSVGIGQISSEVPQNLSASRPQDRQFILSSKKLLLSDSGFYLCAWSVSTEAFFGQGTRLTVV.

This clonotype occurred many times. The chain is built from TRBV24-1 and TRBJ2-2; TRBD1 matches at 9 bases. The germline V gene has CDR1 KGHDR and CDR2 SFDVKD. Trimming took 5 bases from V and 2 from J; bases not matched to a gene: 14. The CDR3 is 19 residues long. CDR3 sequence: CATSAASLGGQGNTGELFF. CDR3 coding DNA: TGTGCCACCAGTGCCGCTTCCCTAGGGGGACAGGGAAACACCGGGGAGCTGTTTTTT.

This clonotype was counted at least ten times. The gene calls are TRBV5-1 and TRBJ2-7, with a tentative D call TRBD2 (6 bases). Germline values: CDR1 SGHRS, CDR2 YFSETQ. Trimming took 3 bases from V and 2 from J, leaving 12 bases between them. CDR3 size: 14 residues. CDR3 in amino acids: CASSWGDGAYEQYF. The CDR3 DNA sequence: TGCGCCAGCAGCTGGGGGGACGGGGCCTACGAGCAGTACTTC.

This clonotype has ten or more counts. The V call is TRBV23-1, the J call TRBJ2-2; D gene ambiguous. TRBV23-1 is designated an ORF whose function remains uncertain. Between the trimmed V and J ends, which lost 4 bases and 4 bases, there was a span of 10 bases. This CDR3 contains 14 residues. The CDR3 DNA sequence: TGCGCCAGCAGTCTTATGGACGGCACCGGGGAGCTGTTTTTT. As protein: CASSLMDGTGELFF.

This clonotype has a handful of counts. The chain joins TRBV4-3 to TRBJ1-2, with 7 positions matching TRBD1. The CDR3 loop spans 15 amino acids. CDR1 is LGHNA and CDR2 is YSLEER in the germline V gene. V trimming: 5 bases; J trimming: 4 bases; junction bases outside the gene matches: 10. The CDR3 sequence is CASSANRGTAYGYTF. In DNA, the CDR3 is TGCGCCAGCAGCGCGAACCGAGGGACAGCCTATGGCTACACCTTC.

In this sample, this clonotype turned up many times. The rearrangement joins TRBV28 to TRBJ1-6; D is unclear. The CDR3 consists of 13 residues. Trimming shortened V by 5 bases and J by 7 bases, and 9 bases separated the two germline ends. The germline gives CDR1 MDHEN, CDR2 SYDVKM. Here the CDR3 reads CASSRFINSPLHF. CDR3 nucleotides: TGTGCCAGCAGTCGATTCATAAATTCACCCCTCCACTTT.

V and J are TRBV13 and TRBJ2-4; 9 nucleotides line up with TRBD2. The CDR3 spans 17 residues. Germline trimming cut 3 bases from V and 1 base from J; bases unmatched to any gene: 7. Germline V gives CDR1 PRHDT, CDR2 FYEKMQ (reference sequence). The CDR3 region has the DNA TGTGCCAGCAGCTTCGGTAGCGGGGGACCCGCCAAAAACATTCAGTACTTC. It is translated as CASSFGSGGPAKNIQYF.

This clonotype has a handful of counts. The chain couples TRBV7-2 to TRBJ2-2, with 10 nucleotides matching TRBD1. With 5 bases clipped from V and 5 bases from J, the junction kept 2 bases outside the gene matches. The CDR3 runs to 14 residues. Germline V gene data show CDR1 as SGHTA and CDR2 as FQGNSA. Here the CDR3 reads CASSRTGGTGELFF. Here the CDR3 DNA reads TGTGCCAGCAGCCGGACAGGGGGGACCGGGGAGCTGTTTTTT.

This clonotype is medium-sized (0.01 to 0.1%) within its sample. This chain connects TRBV28 to TRBJ2-6; TRBD2 might be the D (5 bases). Trimming removed 7 bases at V and 4 bases at J, with 14 bases between. There are 15 residues in the CDR3. Looked up from germline, CDR1 is MDHEN and CDR2 is SYDVKM. The CDR3 is CASNSRARGANVLTF. For the CDR3, the DNA is TGTGCCAGCAACTCGAGGGCGAGGGGGGCCAACGTCCTGACTTTC.

The genes are TRBV7-9 and TRBJ1-2, with 10 bases matching TRBD1. The germline V gene has CDR1 SEHNR and CDR2 FQNEAQ (reference sequence). The CDR3 is 15 amino acids. With V trimmed by 2 bases and J by 1 base, 1 base remained unmatched. The CDR3 reads CASSLRDRGNYGYTF. CDR3 coding DNA: TGTGCCAGCAGCTTACGGGACAGGGGTAACTATGGCTACACCTTC.

The chain has TRBV28 and TRBJ2-7, with D possibly being TRBD1 (6 bases). V was trimmed by 6 bases and J by 3 bases, leaving 12 bases between them. From germline, CDR1 is MDHEN and CDR2 SYDVKM. The CDR3 loop spans 13 amino acids. CDR3: CASSPRQDYEQYF. The CDR3 nucleotides read TGTGCCAGCAGCCCGAGACAGGACTACGAGCAGTACTTC.